These 17 T cell receptor beta chains share one sample of origin, sequenced in a study of blood T cell repertoires in COVID-19. Assay used: immunoSEQ multiplex PCR; TCRdb lists only in-frame clones, some missing. The data contain about 320,000 clones, roughly 90% of them singletons. The sample taken for sequencing was PBMCs or T cells enriched from blood (not recorded which). Source of these receptors: a woman aged 25 to 39 who had been exposed to COVID-19.

This chain joins TRBV7-9 and TRBJ2-7; 7 bases align to TRBD2. This CDR3 is 16 amino acids long. V shed 5 bases, J shed 3 bases, and the junction held 13 bases outside the gene matches. CDR1 SEHNR and CDR2 FQNEAQ come from the germline V gene (reference sequence). CDR3: CASSPTWTGGLYEQYF. CDR3 sequence (DNA): TGTGCCAGCAGCCCGACGTGGACGGGGGGACTCTACGAGCAGTACTTC.

V is TRBV4-2 and J is TRBJ2-3, with 8 bases that match TRBD2. J was trimmed by 6 bases and V by 4 bases; bases with no gene match: 9. Germline CDR1 is LGHNA and CDR2 is YNFKEQ. CDR3 length equals 15 residues. The CDR3, as DNA: TGTGCCAGCAGCCGATCATTACGGGAGGGGGATACGCAGTATTTT. Encoded protein: CASSRSLREGDTQYF.

This clone was recorded once. V and J are TRBV6-5 and TRBJ1-2; D is possibly TRBD1 (5 bases). V lost 6 bases, J lost 2 bases, and 16 bases lay in between. The CDR3 spans 15 residues. From germline, CDR1 is MNHEY and CDR2 SVGAGI. CDR3 sequence (DNA): TGTGCCAGCAGCGTAAAGGGGTCCACCAACTATGGCTACACCTTC. This codes for CASSVKGSTNYGYTF.

In its sample, this clone was seen once. CDR3 in amino acids: CASSLRTGKGYTF. The CDR3 DNA is TGTGCCAGCAGTTTAAGGACAGGGAAGGGCTACACCTTC. The gene calls are TRBV27 and TRBJ1-2; 8 positions agree with TRBD1. The CDR3 spans 13 residues. Germline V gene lookup returns CDR1 MNHEY and CDR2 SMNVEV (reference sequence). Trimming cost V 2 bases and J 8 bases; bases outside gene matches: 4.

This sequence joins TRBV4-3 and TRBJ2-2, with 11 positions matching TRBD2. J was trimmed by 0 bases and V by 4 bases; bases with no gene match: 4. CDR3 length: 17 residues. CDR1 LGHNA and CDR2 YSLEER come from the germline V gene. CDR3 region: CASSPGLADANTGELFF. The CDR3 DNA reads TGCGCCAGCAGCCCGGGACTAGCGGACGCGAACACCGGGGAGCTGTTTTTT.

The genes are TRBV7-7 and TRBJ2-3; 8 bases are shared with TRBD1. Unmatched junction bases numbered 1, after V lost 1 base and J lost 4 bases. The germline gives CDR1 SSHAT, CDR2 FNYEAQ (reference sequence). The length of the CDR3 is 14 residues. The CDR3 region is CASSLETGADTQYF. CDR3 nucleotides: TGTGCCAGCAGCTTAGAGACAGGGGCAGATACGCAGTATTTT. The entire variable domain, with the rest obtained from reference TRBV7-7 and TRBJ2-3, is as follows: GAGVSQSPRYKVTKRGQDVTLRCDPISSHATLYWYQQALGQGPEFLTYFNYEAQPDKSGLPSDRFSAERPEGSISTLTIQRTEQRDSAMYRCASSLETGADTQYFGPGTRLTVL.

V usage is TRBV11-3 and J usage is TRBJ1-2, with TRBD1 matching over 11 bases. The CDR3 extends over 17 amino acids. Trimming removed 5 bases from V and 0 bases from J; junction bases left unmatched: 8. Germline CDR1 and CDR2: SGHNT and YENEEA. CDR3 DNA sequence: TGTGCCAGCAGCCCAAGGGACAGGGGGATATCTAACTATGGCTACACCTTC. The encoded protein is CASSPRDRGISNYGYTF.

The CDR3 nucleotides are TGTGCCAGCAGCTTAGGAGGTGGCGGGACTACGAAGCAGTACTTC. Translation: CASSLGGGGTTKQYF. V usage is TRBV7-6 and J usage is TRBJ2-7; 7 bases match TRBD2. Germline lookup yields CDR1 SGHVS and CDR2 FNYEAQ. Trimming at V came to 1 base and at J to 8 bases, leaving 11 bases not matched to a gene. This CDR3 comprises 15 residues. Using reference TRBV7-6 and TRBJ2-7 for the parts outside the CDR3, the full variable domain is GAGVSQSPRYKVTKRGQDVALRCDPISGHVSLYWYRQALGQGPEFLTYFNYEAQQDKSGLPNDRFSAERPEGSISTLTIQRTEQRDSAMYRCASSLGGGGTTKQYFGPGTRLTVT.

The chain combines TRBV5-6 with TRBJ2-3, with D hard to call. V lost 0 bases and J lost 9, with 8 bases in between. CDR3 length equals 12 residues. Per the germline V gene, CDR1 is SGHDT and CDR2 is YYEEEE. The CDR3: CASSLAQRTQYF. As DNA, the CDR3 is TGTGCCAGCAGCTTGGCCCAGAGGACGCAGTATTTT. Combining the CDR3 with reference TRBV5-6 and TRBJ2-3 gives the whole variable domain DAGVTQSPTHLIKTRGQQVTLRCSPKSGHDTVSWYQQALGQGPQFIFQYYEEEERQRGNFPDRFSGHQFPNYSSELNVNALLLGDSALYLCASSLAQRTQYFGPGTRLTVL.

The rearrangement uses TRBV14 and TRBJ2-2; D is ambiguous. CDR1 is SGHDN and CDR2 is FVKESK in the germline V gene. Trimming left V 0 bases short and J 6 bases short, with 8 bases between. CDR3 length: 14 residues. CDR3 DNA: TGTGCCAGCAGCCAAGACTGGCTCCCCGGGGAGCTGTTTTTT. Residues: CASSQDWLPGELFF.

This chain's CDR3 is CASSLYVEEKLFF. The CDR3 DNA is TGTGCCAGCAGTTTGTACGTCGAGGAAAAACTGTTTTTT. V is TRBV27 and J is TRBJ1-4; D is unclear. In germline, CDR1 is MNHEY, CDR2 SMNVEV (reference sequence). The ends were cut back, 3 bases at V and 8 bases at J, with 10 bases in the middle. This CDR3 contains 13 residues. Supplemented by reference TRBV27 and TRBJ1-4, the full variable domain reads EAQVTQNPRYLITVTGKKLTVTCSQNMNHEYMSWYRQDPGLGLRQIYYSMNVEVTDKGDVPEGYKVSRKEKRNFPLILESPSPNQTSLYFCASSLYVEEKLFFGSGTQLSVL.

The chain couples TRBV29-1 to TRBJ1-1; unclear D gene. Germline V gene sequence: CDR1 SQVTM, CDR2 ANQGSEA. The CDR3 totals 13 residues. Trimming left V 7 bases short and J 4 bases short, with 16 bases between. The DNA of the CDR3 is TGCAGCGCTGGGGAGGGCCGGGGCACTGAAGCTTTCTTT. This sequence encodes CSAGEGRGTEAFF.

J is TRBJ1-1 and V is TRBV7-9; 8 bases are shared with TRBD1. This CDR3 is built from 17 residues. Per germline, CDR1 SEHNR and CDR2 FQNEAQ (reference sequence). V was pared by 5 bases and J by 5 bases, with 16 bases of the junction left unmatched. CDR3 region: CASSDDRGLGRKTEAFF. The CDR3 coding sequence is TGTGCCAGCAGCGACGACAGGGGACTGGGCAGGAAGACTGAAGCTTTCTTT.

The chain joins TRBV6-5 to TRBJ2-7; a possible D gene is TRBD1 (5 bases). The germline V gene has CDR1 MNHEY and CDR2 SVGAGI. CDR3 length: 13 amino acids. V was clipped by 4 bases and J by 7 bases, with 14 bases between them. As DNA, the CDR3 is TGTGCCAGCAGTTTTTCAGGGCTTAGGGAGCAGTACTTC. This codes for CASSFSGLREQYF.

The genes are TRBV5-4 and TRBJ1-2, with unresolved D. The CDR3 consists of 14 residues. Per the germline V gene, CDR1 is SGHNT and CDR2 is YYREEE (reference sequence). V lost 3 bases and J lost 4, with 13 bases in between. CDR3 coding DNA: TGTGCCAGCAGCTCCCGAGGCCGAAGCTATGGCTACACCTTC. Translated, it gives CASSSRGRSYGYTF.

V gene TRBV4-3 combines with J gene TRBJ1-2; a possible D gene is TRBD1 (6 bases). V was trimmed by 3 bases and J by 5 bases, leaving 16 bases between them. There are 15 residues in the CDR3. Looked up from germline, CDR1 is LGHNA and CDR2 is YSLEER. The chain's CDR3 is CASSHAAGGPYGYTF. The CDR3 coding sequence is TGCGCCAGCAGCCACGCCGCGGGGGGGCCGTATGGCTACACCTTC.

This sequence joins TRBV28 and TRBJ1-5; 8 nucleotides match TRBD1. CDR1 is MDHEN, CDR2 SYDVKM, per germline. Trimming took 4 bases from V and 0 from J; bases not matched to a gene: 8. This CDR3 region has 17 residues. The CDR3 is CASSSLGTGYSNQPQHF. The CDR3, as DNA: TGTGCCAGCAGTTCGCTAGGGACAGGTTATAGCAATCAGCCCCAGCATTTT.